The clone carrying this T cell receptor (beta chain) turned up a few times. V shed 5 bases and J shed 5 bases, with 13 bases lying between them. This CDR3 has 13 amino acids. The sample originates from a study of blood T cells in healthy people across ages. The authors ran a second PCR of 7 to 11 cycles using a sample-barcoded 5' primer and a J-beta primer mix. TCRdb fed the 5' RACE reads into MiXCR, producing one record per CDR3 protein. This sample yields approximately 1,000,000 distinct CDR3 sequences, of which less than 50% are seen a single time; 18% belongs to the top ten. The sequenced sample was blood. The TCR sequence derives from a woman aged 55-69 years in good health. The chain employs TRBV12-3 or TRBV12-4 and TRBJ2-7; D gene uncertain. CDR3 region: CASSMFVGHEQYF. CDR3 in DNA: TGTGCCAGCAGTATGTTCGTGGGCCACGAGCAGTACTTC.